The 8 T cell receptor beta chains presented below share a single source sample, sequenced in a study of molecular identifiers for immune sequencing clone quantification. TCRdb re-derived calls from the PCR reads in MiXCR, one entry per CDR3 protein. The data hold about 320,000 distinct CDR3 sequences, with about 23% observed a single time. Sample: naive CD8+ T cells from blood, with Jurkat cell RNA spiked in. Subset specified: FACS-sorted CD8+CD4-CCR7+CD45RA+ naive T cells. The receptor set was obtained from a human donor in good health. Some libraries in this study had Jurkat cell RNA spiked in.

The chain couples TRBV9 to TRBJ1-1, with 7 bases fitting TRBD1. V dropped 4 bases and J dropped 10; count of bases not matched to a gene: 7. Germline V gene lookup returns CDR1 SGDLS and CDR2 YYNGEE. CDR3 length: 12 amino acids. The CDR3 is CASSPGGYGAFF. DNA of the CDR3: TGTGCCAGCAGCCCAGGGGGGTACGGAGCTTTCTTT. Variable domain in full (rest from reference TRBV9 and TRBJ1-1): DSGVTQTPKHLITATGQRVTLRCSPRSGDLSVYWYQQSLDQGLQFLIQYYNGEERAKGNILERFSAQQFPDLHSELNLSSLELGDSALYFCASSPGGYGAFFGQGTRLTVV.

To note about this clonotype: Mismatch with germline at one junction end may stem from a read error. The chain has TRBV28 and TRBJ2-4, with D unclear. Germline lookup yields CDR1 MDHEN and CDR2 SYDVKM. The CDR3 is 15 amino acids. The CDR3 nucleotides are TGTGCCGGCAGTTTGGTTTCTCTGGCCCAAAGCATTCAGTACTTC. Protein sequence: CAGSLVSLAQSIQYF.

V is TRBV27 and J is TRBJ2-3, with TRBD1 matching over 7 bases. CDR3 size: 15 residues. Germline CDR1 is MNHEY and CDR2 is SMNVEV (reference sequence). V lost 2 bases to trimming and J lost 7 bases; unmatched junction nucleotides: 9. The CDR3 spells CASSLGQGVMYTQYF. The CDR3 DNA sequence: TGTGCCAGCAGTTTAGGGCAGGGGGTAATGTATACGCAGTATTTT.

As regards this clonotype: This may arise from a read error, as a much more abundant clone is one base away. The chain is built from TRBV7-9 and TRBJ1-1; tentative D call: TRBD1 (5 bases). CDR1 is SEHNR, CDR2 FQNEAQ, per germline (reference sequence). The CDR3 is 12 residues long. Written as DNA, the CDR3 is TGTGCCAGCAGCACCGGGGCGAATGAAGCTTCCTTT. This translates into CASSTGANEASF.

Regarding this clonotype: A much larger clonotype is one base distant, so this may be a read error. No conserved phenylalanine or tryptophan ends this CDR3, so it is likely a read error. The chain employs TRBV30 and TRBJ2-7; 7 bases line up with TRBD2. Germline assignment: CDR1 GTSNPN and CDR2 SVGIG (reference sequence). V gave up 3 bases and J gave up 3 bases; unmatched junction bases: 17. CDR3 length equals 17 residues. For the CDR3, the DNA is TGTGCCTGGAGCGGACTTCCGCGCGGGAGTACCATCTACGAGCAGTACCTC. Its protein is CAWSGLPRGSTIYEQYL.

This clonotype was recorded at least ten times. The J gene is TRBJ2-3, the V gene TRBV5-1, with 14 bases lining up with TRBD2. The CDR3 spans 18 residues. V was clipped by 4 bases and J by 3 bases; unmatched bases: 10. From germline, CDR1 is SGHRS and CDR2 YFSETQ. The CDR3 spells CASSLRLAGGPMTDTQYF. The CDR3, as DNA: TGCGCCAGCAGCCTTCGACTAGCGGGAGGGCCTATGACAGATACGCAGTATTTT.

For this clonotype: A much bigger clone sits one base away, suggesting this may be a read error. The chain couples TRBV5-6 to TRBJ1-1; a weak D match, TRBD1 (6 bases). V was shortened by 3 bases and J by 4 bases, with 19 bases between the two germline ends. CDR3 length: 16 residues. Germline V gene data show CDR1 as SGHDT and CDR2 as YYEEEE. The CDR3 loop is CASSYPHRAYITEAFF. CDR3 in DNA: TGTGCCAGCAGCTATCCTCACAGGGCCTATATCACTGAAGCTTTCTTT.

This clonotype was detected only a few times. CDR3: CSARDLDRTSGSYEQYF. CDR3 DNA: TGCAGTGCTAGAGATTTGGACCGGACTAGCGGGTCCTACGAGCAGTACTTC. V is TRBV20-1 and J is TRBJ2-7; TRBD2 matches 11 bases. The CDR3 has 17 residues. Germline lookup yields CDR1 DFQATT and CDR2 SNEGSKA (reference sequence). Trimming took 0 bases from V and 1 from J; bases not matched to a gene: 8.